These T cell receptor beta chains were read from a single sample in a study of blood T cell repertoires in COVID-19. Measured with immunoSEQ multiplex PCR; TCRdb has only the in-frame clones, and not every one. The sample consists of 280,000 or so clones, roughly nine tenths of them appearing once. Sequenced sample: PBMCs or T cells enriched from blood (not recorded which). The receptors shown here come from a woman in her thirties or forties who had recovered from COVID-19. CDR3s include the opening cysteine and the closing phenylalanine or tryptophan. D genes are given only for firm matches. Clone size is shown for a subset of rows, as once, few, many or a class of expanded clone.

d_call: -; v_call: TRBV12-3/TRBV12-4; clone_size: -; j_call: TRBJ1-5; cdr3_nt: TGTGCCAGCAGTTTGACAGAGGATCAGCCCCAGCATTTT; cdr3_aa: CASSLTEDQPQHF
d_call: TRBD1; v_call: TRBV6-2/TRBV6-3; clone_size: -; j_call: TRBJ2-7; cdr3_nt: TGTGCCAGCAGCCTCCGGGGACAGGGCCTTTACGAGCAGTACTTC; cdr3_aa: CASSLRGQGLYEQYF
d_call: -; v_call: TRBV7-2; clone_size: -; j_call: TRBJ1-1; cdr3_nt: TGTGCCAGCAGCTTAGAACCTTTTATCGGAGCTTTCTTT; cdr3_aa: CASSLEPFIGAFF
d_call: -; v_call: TRBV18; clone_size: -; j_call: TRBJ1-1; cdr3_nt: TGTGCCAGCTCACCGAGAGCCTTTGAAGCTTTCTTT; cdr3_aa: CASSPRAFEAFF
d_call: -; v_call: TRBV21-1; clone_size: -; j_call: TRBJ1-2; cdr3_nt: TGTGCCAGCTTATATAGGACAGATCCGACTATTAACTATGGCTACACCTTC; cdr3_aa: CASLYRTDPTINYGYTF
d_call: -; v_call: TRBV7-3; clone_size: -; j_call: TRBJ1-6; cdr3_nt: TGTGCCAGCAGCTCCGCTACAGGACCCCTCCACTTT; cdr3_aa: CASSSATGPLHF
d_call: -; v_call: TRBV7-3; clone_size: once; j_call: TRBJ2-2; cdr3_nt: TGTGCCAGCAGCTTAGGCCCCCGGGAGCTGTTTTTT; cdr3_aa: CASSLGPRELFF
d_call: TRBD2; v_call: TRBV19; clone_size: -; j_call: TRBJ2-7; cdr3_nt: TGTGCCAGTAGTATTGGGGGAGGGTCCTCCTACGAGCAGTACTTC; cdr3_aa: CASSIGGGSSYEQYF
d_call: TRBD1; v_call: TRBV19; clone_size: -; j_call: TRBJ1-5; cdr3_nt: TGTGCCAGTAGTACCCAGGACAGGGCTCAGCCCCAGCATTTT; cdr3_aa: CASSTQDRAQPQHF
d_call: TRBD2; v_call: TRBV6-2/TRBV6-3; clone_size: -; j_call: TRBJ2-1; cdr3_nt: TGTGCCAGCAGACCTCGAACGGCGGGAGGGATTAATGAGCAGTTCTTC; cdr3_aa: CASRPRTAGGINEQFF
d_call: TRBD1; v_call: TRBV15; clone_size: -; j_call: TRBJ1-4; cdr3_nt: TGTGCCACCAGCAGAGAAACACCCGGGACAGTACTGTTTTTT; cdr3_aa: CATSRETPGTVLFF
d_call: -; v_call: TRBV3-1/TRBV3-2; clone_size: few; j_call: TRBJ1-2; cdr3_nt: TGTGCCAGCAGCACGCGTGGGGCACAGGGCTACACCTTC; cdr3_aa: CASSTRGAQGYTF
d_call: -; v_call: TRBV25-1; clone_size: -; j_call: TRBJ2-7; cdr3_nt: TGTGCCAGCAGTGTCCCAGGGTTCGACGAGCAGTACTTC; cdr3_aa: CASSVPGFDEQYF
d_call: -; v_call: TRBV28; clone_size: -; j_call: TRBJ1-1; cdr3_nt: TGTGCCAGCAGTTTGGTAGCACTTCGAGCTGAAGCTTTCTTT; cdr3_aa: CASSLVALRAEAFF
d_call: -; v_call: TRBV2; clone_size: -; j_call: TRBJ2-1; cdr3_nt: TGTGCCAGCAGTAGGGACTTCCGAAACAATGAGCAGTTCTTC; cdr3_aa: CASSRDFRNNEQFF
d_call: -; v_call: TRBV19; clone_size: -; j_call: TRBJ2-6; cdr3_nt: TGTGCCAGTAGTGACCACAGGGAAGTCCTGACTTTC; cdr3_aa: CASSDHREVLTF
d_call: TRBD1; v_call: TRBV7-8; clone_size: -; j_call: TRBJ2-2; cdr3_nt: TGTGCCAGCAGCTTAGTAGGGACAGGTGATCGGACCGGGGAGCTGTTTTTT; cdr3_aa: CASSLVGTGDRTGELFF
d_call: TRBD1; v_call: TRBV2; clone_size: few; j_call: TRBJ1-6; cdr3_nt: TGTGCCAAGAGGACAGGGCCGAATAATTCACCCCTCCACTTT; cdr3_aa: CAKRTGPNNSPLHF
d_call: TRBD2; v_call: TRBV6-5; clone_size: -; j_call: TRBJ2-7; cdr3_nt: TGTGCCAGCAGTTCCCTGTTGGGACTACCACACTACGAGCAGTACTTC; cdr3_aa: CASSSLLGLPHYEQYF
d_call: TRBD2; v_call: TRBV29-1; clone_size: -; j_call: TRBJ2-1; cdr3_nt: TGCAGCGTCTTTCAAGGGGGTGCTAGCGGGACCCACCAGCAGTTCTTC; cdr3_aa: CSVFQGGASGTHQQFF
d_call: -; v_call: TRBV5-1; clone_size: once; j_call: TRBJ1-1; cdr3_nt: TGCGCCAGCAGCTTGGATCCAGGACAGAACACTGAAGCTTTCTTT; cdr3_aa: CASSLDPGQNTEAFF
d_call: -; v_call: TRBV27; clone_size: -; j_call: TRBJ2-1; cdr3_nt: TGTGCCAGCAGTTTATCGTTCGGACTCTCCTACAATGAGCAGTTCTTC; cdr3_aa: CASSLSFGLSYNEQFF
d_call: -; v_call: TRBV2; clone_size: -; j_call: TRBJ2-5; cdr3_nt: TGTGCCAGCAGTGGTAGCAGGGGATCGGAGACCCAGTACTTC; cdr3_aa: CASSGSRGSETQYF
d_call: TRBD2; v_call: TRBV2; clone_size: once; j_call: TRBJ2-3; cdr3_nt: TGTGCCAGCAGGAGGGGGGGGACTAGTTGGTCCACAGATACGCAGTATTTT; cdr3_aa: CASRRGGTSWSTDTQYF
d_call: TRBD2; v_call: TRBV7-9; clone_size: -; j_call: TRBJ2-1; cdr3_nt: TGTGCCAGCAGCTTAGCACGTCTAGCGGTTAGCTCCTACAATGAGCAGTTCTTC; cdr3_aa: CASSLARLAVSSYNEQFF
d_call: -; v_call: TRBV5-3; clone_size: -; j_call: TRBJ2-3; cdr3_nt: TGTGCCAGAAGCTCCCCGGAGCTGAGAAGTGCAGATACGCAGTATTTT; cdr3_aa: CARSSPELRSADTQYF
d_call: TRBD2; v_call: TRBV7-9; clone_size: -; j_call: TRBJ2-5; cdr3_nt: TGTGCCAGCAGCCCAGGGACTAGCGGGAGGAAAGGGGAGACCCAGTACTTC; cdr3_aa: CASSPGTSGRKGETQYF
d_call: -; v_call: TRBV7-3; clone_size: -; j_call: TRBJ2-1; cdr3_nt: TGTGCCAGCAGCTCGGCGGGCGGAACCTACAATGAGCAGTTCTTC; cdr3_aa: CASSSAGGTYNEQFF